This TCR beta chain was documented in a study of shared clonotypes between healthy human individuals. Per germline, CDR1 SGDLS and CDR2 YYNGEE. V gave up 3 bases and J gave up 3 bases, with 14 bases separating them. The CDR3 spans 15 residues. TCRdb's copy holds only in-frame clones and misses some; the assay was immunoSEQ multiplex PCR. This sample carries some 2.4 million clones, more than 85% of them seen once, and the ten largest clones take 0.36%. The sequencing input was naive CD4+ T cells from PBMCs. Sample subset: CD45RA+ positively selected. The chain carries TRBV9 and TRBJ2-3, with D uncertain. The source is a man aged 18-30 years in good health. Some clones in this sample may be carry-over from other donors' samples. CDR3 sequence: CASSAAGWWTDTQYF. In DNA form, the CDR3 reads TGTGCCAGCAGCGCGGCCGGTTGGTGGACAGATACGCAGTATTTT.